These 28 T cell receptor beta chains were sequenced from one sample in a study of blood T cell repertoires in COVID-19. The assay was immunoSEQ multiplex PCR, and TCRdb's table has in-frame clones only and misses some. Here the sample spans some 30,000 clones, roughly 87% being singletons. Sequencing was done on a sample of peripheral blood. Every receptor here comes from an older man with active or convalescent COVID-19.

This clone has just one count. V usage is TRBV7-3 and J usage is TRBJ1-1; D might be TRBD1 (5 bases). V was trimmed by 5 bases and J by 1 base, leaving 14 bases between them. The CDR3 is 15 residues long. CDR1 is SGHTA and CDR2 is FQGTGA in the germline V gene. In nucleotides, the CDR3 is TGTGCCAGCAGCCCCCAGGGTGGATCGAACACTGAAGCTTTCTTT. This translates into CASSPQGGSNTEAFF.

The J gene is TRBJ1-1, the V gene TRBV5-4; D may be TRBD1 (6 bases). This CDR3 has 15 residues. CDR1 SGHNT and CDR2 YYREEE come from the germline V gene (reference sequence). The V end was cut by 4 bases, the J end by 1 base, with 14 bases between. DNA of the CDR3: TGTGCCAGCAGCCGGACAGCGTTGGGGAACACTGAAGCTTTCTTT. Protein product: CASSRTALGNTEAFF.

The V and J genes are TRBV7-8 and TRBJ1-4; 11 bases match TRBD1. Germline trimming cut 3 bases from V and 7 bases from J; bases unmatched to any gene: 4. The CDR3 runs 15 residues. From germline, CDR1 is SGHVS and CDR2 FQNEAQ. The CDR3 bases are TGTGCCAGCAGCTTGGGACAGGGGGAAATTGAAAAACTGTTTTTT. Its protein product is CASSLGQGEIEKLFF.

The CDR3 nucleotides are TGTGCCAGTAGAAGCCTACCTAGCAATCAGCCCCAGCATTTT. Its protein is CASRSLPSNQPQHF. The V and J genes are TRBV19 and TRBJ1-5; no clear D gene. CDR3 length: 14 amino acids. V lost 6 bases, J lost 0 bases, and 9 bases lay in between. The germline gives CDR1 LNHDA, CDR2 SQIVND (reference sequence).

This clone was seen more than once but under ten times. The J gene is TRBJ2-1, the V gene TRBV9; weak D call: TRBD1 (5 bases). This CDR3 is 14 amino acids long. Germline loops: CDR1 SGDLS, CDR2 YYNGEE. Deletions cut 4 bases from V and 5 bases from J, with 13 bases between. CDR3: CASSQDSNNNEQFF. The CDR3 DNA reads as TGTGCCAGCAGCCAAGACAGCAATAACAATGAGCAGTTCTTC.

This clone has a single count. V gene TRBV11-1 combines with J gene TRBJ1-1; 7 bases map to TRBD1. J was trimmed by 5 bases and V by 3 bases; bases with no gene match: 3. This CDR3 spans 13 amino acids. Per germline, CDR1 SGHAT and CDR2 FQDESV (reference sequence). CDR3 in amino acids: CASSLSRGTEAFF. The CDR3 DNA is TGTGCCAGCAGCTTGTCCAGGGGGACTGAAGCTTTCTTT.

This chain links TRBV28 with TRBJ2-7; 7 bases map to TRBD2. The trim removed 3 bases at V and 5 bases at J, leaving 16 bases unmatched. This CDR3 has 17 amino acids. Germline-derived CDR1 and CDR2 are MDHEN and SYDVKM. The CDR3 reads CASSFPPISGRPNEQYF. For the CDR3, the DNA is TGTGCCAGCAGTTTTCCCCCTATCTCCGGGAGGCCCAACGAGCAGTACTTC.

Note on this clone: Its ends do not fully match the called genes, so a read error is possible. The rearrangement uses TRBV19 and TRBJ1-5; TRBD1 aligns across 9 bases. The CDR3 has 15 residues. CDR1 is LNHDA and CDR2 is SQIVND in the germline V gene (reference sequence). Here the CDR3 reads CANSKHRQGGQPQHF. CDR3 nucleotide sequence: TGTGCCAATAGTAAGCACCGACAGGGGGGTCAGCCCCAGCATTTT.

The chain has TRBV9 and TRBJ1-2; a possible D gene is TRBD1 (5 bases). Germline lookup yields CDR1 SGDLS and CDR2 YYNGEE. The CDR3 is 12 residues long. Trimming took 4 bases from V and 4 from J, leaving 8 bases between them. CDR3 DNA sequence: TGTGCCAGCAGCTCCGACAGCTATGGCTACACCTTC. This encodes CASSSDSYGYTF.

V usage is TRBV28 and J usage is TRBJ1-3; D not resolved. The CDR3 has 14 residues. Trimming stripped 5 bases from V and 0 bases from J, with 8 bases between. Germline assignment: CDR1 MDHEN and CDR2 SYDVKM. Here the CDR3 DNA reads TGTGCCAGCAGTGCCCTGAGCTCTGGAAACACCATATATTTT. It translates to CASSALSSGNTIYF.

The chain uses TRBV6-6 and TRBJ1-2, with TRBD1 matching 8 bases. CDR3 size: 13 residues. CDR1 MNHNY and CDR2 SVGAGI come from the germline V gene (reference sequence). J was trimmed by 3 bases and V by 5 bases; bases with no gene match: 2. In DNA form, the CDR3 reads TGTGCCAGCAGTCCACAGGGGGACTATGGCTACACCTTC. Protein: CASSPQGDYGYTF.

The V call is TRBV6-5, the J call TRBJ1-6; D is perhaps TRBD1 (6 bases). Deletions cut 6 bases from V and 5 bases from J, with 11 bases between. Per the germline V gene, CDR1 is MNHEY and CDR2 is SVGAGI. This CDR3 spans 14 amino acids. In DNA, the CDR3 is TGTGCCAGCAGACAGGGAGGGGATAATTCACCCCTCCACTTT. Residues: CASRQGGDNSPLHF.

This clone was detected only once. The CDR3 loop is CASSRGTGGAPEAFF. CDR3 coding DNA: TGTGCCAGCAGTCGCGGGACAGGGGGCGCCCCGGAAGCTTTCTTT. The gene calls are TRBV2 and TRBJ1-1; TRBD1 matches at 12 bases. Trimming cost V 5 bases and J 8 bases; bases outside gene matches: 9. The germline CDR1 and CDR2 sequences are SNHLY and FYNNEI. This CDR3 is 15 amino acids long.

CDR3 in amino acids: CASSLVLANYGYTF. For the CDR3, the DNA is TGTGCCAGCAGCTTGGTTTTAGCTAACTATGGCTACACCTTC. V gene TRBV5-6 combines with J gene TRBJ1-2, with unresolved D. This CDR3 region has 14 residues. Per the germline V gene, CDR1 is SGHDT and CDR2 is YYEEEE. V was clipped by 0 bases and J by 0 bases, with 6 bases between them.

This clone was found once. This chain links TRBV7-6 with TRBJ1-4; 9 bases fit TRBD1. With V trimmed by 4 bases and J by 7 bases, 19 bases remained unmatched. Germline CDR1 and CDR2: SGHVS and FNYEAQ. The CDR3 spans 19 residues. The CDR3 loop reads CASSSHPGQGSFGSEKLFF. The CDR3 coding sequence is TGTGCCAGCAGCTCCCATCCGGGACAGGGAAGTTTCGGCAGTGAAAAACTGTTTTTT.

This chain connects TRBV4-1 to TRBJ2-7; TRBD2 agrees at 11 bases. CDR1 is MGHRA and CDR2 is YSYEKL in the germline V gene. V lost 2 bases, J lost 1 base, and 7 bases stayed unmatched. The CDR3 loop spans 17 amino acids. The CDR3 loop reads CASSQNLGLAGSYEQYF. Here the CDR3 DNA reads TGCGCCAGCAGCCAAAACCTAGGACTAGCGGGTTCCTACGAGCAGTACTTC.

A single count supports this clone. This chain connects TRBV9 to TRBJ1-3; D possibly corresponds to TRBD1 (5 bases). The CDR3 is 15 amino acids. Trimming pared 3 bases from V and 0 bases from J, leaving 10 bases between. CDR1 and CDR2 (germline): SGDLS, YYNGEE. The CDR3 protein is CASSDRGTSGNTIYF. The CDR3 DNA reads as TGTGCCAGCAGCGACCGCGGGACCTCTGGAAACACCATATATTTT. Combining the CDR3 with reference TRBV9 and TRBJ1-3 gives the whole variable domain DSGVTQTPKHLITATGQRVTLRCSPRSGDLSVYWYQQSLDQGLQFLIQYYNGEERAKGNILERFSAQQFPDLHSELNLSSLELGDSALYFCASSDRGTSGNTIYFGEGSWLTVV.

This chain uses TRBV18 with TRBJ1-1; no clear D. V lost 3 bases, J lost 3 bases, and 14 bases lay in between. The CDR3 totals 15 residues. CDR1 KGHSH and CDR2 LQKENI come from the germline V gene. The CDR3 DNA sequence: TGTGCCAGCTCACCCCTAGGAGGGCCGGACACTGAAGCTTTCTTT. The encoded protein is CASSPLGGPDTEAFF.

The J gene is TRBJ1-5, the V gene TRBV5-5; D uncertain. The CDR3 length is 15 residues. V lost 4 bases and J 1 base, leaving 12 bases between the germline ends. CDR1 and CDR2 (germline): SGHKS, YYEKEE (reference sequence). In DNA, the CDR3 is TGTGCCAGCAGCCGGGCCGGAGGGAGCAATCAGCCCCAGCATTTT. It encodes CASSRAGGSNQPQHF.

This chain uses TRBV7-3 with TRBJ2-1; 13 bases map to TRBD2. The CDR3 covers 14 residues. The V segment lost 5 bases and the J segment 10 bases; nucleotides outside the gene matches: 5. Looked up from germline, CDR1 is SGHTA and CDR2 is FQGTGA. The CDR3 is CASSPTGLAGEQFF. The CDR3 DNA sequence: TGTGCCAGCAGCCCTACGGGACTAGCGGGAGAGCAGTTCTTC.

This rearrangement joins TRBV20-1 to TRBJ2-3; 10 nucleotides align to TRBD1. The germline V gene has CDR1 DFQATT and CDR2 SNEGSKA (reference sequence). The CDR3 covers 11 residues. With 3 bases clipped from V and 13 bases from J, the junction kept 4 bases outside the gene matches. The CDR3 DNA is TGCAGTGCTAGTTATGGACAGGGGGAGTATTTT. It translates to CSASYGQGEYF.

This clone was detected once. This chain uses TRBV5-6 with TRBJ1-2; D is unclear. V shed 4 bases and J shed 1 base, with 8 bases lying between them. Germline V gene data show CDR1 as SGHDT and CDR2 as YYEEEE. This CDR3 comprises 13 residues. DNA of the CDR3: TGTGCCAGCAGCCGAGGCCTTAACTATGGCTACACCTTC. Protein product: CASSRGLNYGYTF. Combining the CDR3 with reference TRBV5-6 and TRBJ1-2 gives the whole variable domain DAGVTQSPTHLIKTRGQQVTLRCSPKSGHDTVSWYQQALGQGPQFIFQYYEEEERQRGNFPDRFSGHQFPNYSSELNVNALLLGDSALYLCASSRGLNYGYTFGSGTRLTVV.

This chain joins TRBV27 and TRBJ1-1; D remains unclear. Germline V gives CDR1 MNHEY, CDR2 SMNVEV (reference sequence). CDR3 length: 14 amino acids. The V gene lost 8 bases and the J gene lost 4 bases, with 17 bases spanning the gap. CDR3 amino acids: CASRREGRVTEAFF. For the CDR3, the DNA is TGTGCCAGCCGCCGTGAGGGTAGGGTCACTGAAGCTTTCTTT.

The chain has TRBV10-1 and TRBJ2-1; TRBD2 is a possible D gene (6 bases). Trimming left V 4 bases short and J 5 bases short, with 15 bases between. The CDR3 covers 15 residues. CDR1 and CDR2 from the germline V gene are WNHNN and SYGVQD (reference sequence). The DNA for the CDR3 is TGCGCCAGCAGTGTATCTAGCGTCCCAAACAATGAGCAGTTCTTC. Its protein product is CASSVSSVPNNEQFF.

The CDR3 bases are TGTGCCAGCAGCTTAGTTCACACGGAGACCCAGTACTTC. Protein: CASSLVHTETQYF. This chain links TRBV7-2 with TRBJ2-5; no firm D call. The germline gives CDR1 SGHTA, CDR2 FQGNSA. Trimming removed 1 base from V and 5 bases from J, with 8 bases in between. The CDR3 contains 13 residues.

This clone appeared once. The DNA of the CDR3 is TGTGCCAGCAGTCAGCAGGGGGGCACAGATACGCAGTATTTT. Protein product: CASSQQGGTDTQYF. This chain joins TRBV7-9 and TRBJ2-3; 7 bases agree with TRBD1. After removal of 6 bases from V and 1 base from J, the junction contained 4 bases not matched to a gene. Germline values: CDR1 SEHNR, CDR2 FQNEAQ (reference sequence). The CDR3 is 14 residues long.

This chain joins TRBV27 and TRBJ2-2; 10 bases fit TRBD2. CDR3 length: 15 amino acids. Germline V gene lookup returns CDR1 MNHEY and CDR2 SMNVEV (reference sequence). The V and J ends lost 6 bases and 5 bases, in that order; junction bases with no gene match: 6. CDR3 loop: CASRTSSGSTGELFF. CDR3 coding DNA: TGTGCCAGCAGGACCTCTAGCGGGAGTACCGGGGAGCTGTTTTTT.

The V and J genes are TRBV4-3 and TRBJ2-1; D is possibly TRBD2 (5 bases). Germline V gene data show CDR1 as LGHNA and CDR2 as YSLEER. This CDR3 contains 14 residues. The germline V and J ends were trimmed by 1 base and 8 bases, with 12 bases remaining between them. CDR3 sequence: CASSQVRGRDEQFF. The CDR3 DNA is TGCGCCAGCAGCCAAGTTAGAGGGCGCGATGAGCAGTTCTTC.